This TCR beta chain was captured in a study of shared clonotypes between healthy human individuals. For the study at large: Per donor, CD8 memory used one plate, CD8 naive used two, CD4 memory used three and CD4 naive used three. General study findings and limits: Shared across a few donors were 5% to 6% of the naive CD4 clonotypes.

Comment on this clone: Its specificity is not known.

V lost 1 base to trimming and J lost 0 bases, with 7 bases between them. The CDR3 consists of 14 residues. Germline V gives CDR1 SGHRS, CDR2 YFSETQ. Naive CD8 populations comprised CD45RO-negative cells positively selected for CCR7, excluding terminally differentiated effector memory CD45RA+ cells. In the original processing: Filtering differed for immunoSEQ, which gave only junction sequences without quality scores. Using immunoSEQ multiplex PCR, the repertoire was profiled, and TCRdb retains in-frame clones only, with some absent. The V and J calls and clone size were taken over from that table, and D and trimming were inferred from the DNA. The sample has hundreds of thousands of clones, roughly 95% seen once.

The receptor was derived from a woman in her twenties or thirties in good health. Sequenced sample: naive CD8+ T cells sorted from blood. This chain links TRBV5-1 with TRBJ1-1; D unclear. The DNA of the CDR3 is TGCGCCAGCAGCTTGCGGTTTATGAACACTGAAGCTTTCTTT. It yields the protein CASSLRFMNTEAFF.